A single count supports the clone carrying this TCR beta chain. The method was immunoSEQ multiplex PCR; TCRdb's version includes in-frame clones alone and lacks a portion of them. The sample contains 210,000 or so clones, roughly nine tenths of which appear only once. Germline lookup yields CDR1 MNHNS and CDR2 SASEGT. V lost 5 bases and J 3 bases, leaving 7 bases between the germline ends. This CDR3 comprises 12 residues. These data belong to a study of control samples from healthy donors and cancer patients. This chain uses TRBV6-1 with TRBJ2-5; no definite D call. The sample taken for sequencing was blood. This clonotype originated in a man aged 30 to 45 in good health. In DNA, the CDR3 is TGTGCCAGCAGTTCCCGGGAAGAGACCCAGTACTTC. This translates into CASSSREETQYF.